The rows below give T cell receptor beta chains drawn from one sample of a study of PD-L1 blockade in urothelial cancer. Clones were sequenced by immunoSEQ multiplex PCR, and TCRdb holds only the in-frame ones, with some missing. The data contain about 56,000 clones, 85% to 90% of them singletons. Sequenced here: PBMCs, sampled around atezolizumab (anti-PD-L1) treatment. The source is a man aged 70-80 years with urothelial cancer. CDR3s include the opening cysteine and the closing phenylalanine or tryptophan. The D gene is left open where the match is weak. Clone size is given for some rows only: seen once, a few or many times, or a class if the clone is expanded.

CDR3aa | CDR3nt | abundance | d_gene | j_gene | v_gene
CASTLTGDLGEQYF | TGTGCCAGCACCCTCACAGGGGACCTAGGAGAGCAGTACTTC | . | TRBD1 | TRBJ2-7 | TRBV6-1
CASSLGEGNTEAFF | TGTGCCAGCAGCTTAGGGGAGGGGAACACTGAAGCTTTCTTT | few | . | TRBJ1-1 | TRBV13
CASSFGRDTGELFF | TGTGCCAGCAGCTTCGGGCGGGACACCGGGGAGCTGTTTTTT | . | . | TRBJ2-2 | TRBV7-3
CASSQGPTGELFF | TGTGCCAGCAGTCAGGGCCCCACCGGGGAGCTGTTTTTT | . | . | TRBJ2-2 | TRBV27
CASSADRADSLSSYNEQFF | TGTGCCAGCAGCGCCGACAGGGCCGACTCCTTAAGCTCCTACAATGAGCAGTTCTTC | . | TRBD1 | TRBJ2-1 | TRBV7-9
CASSPLGLLDDTEAFF | TGTGCCAGCAGCCCCCTCGGACTCCTAGACGACACTGAAGCTTTCTTT | . | . | TRBJ1-1 | TRBV28
CASSRTSGRAGHRYAYF | TGTGCCAGCAGCCGGACTAGCGGGAGGGCCGGGCACAGATACGCGTATTTT | . | TRBD2 | TRBJ2-3 | TRBV5-6
CASSYNTNTEAFF | TGTGCCAGCAGTTACAACACCAACACTGAAGCTTTCTTT | . | . | TRBJ1-1 | TRBV6-5
CASSPPEGPGTEAFF | TGTGCCAGCAGCCCCCCGGAGGGACCGGGCACTGAAGCTTTCTTT | . | . | TRBJ1-1 | TRBV7-9
CASNKADTDIQYF | TGTGCCAGCAACAAAGCCGACACGGACATTCAGTACTTC | . | . | TRBJ2-4 | TRBV6-1
CASSSLEYQETQYF | TGTGCCAGTAGCTCGTTGGAGTACCAAGAGACCCAGTACTTC | . | . | TRBJ2-5 | TRBV19
CASIPLGRAQETQYF | TGTGCCAGCATCCCCCTGGGCAGGGCCCAAGAGACCCAGTACTTC | . | . | TRBJ2-5 | TRBV28
CASSSGQTNEKLFF | TGTGCCAGCAGCTCGGGACAGACTAATGAAAAACTGTTTTTT | . | TRBD1 | TRBJ1-4 | TRBV11-2
CSVEGSQSSQYEQYF | TGCAGCGTTGAGGGCTCTCAGTCTTCCCAATACGAGCAGTACTTC | . | . | TRBJ2-7 | TRBV29-1
CASSPGGWDTQYF | TGTGCCAGCAGCCCCGGGGGATGGGATACGCAGTATTTT | . | . | TRBJ2-3 | TRBV7-2
CASSLAQVAVTF | TGTGCCAGCAGCTTGGCTCAGGTAGCGGTAACTTTC | . | . | TRBJ2-7 | TRBV5-6
CASSPGTSGRVSYEQYF | TGTGCCAGCAGCCCCGGGACTAGCGGGAGGGTCTCCTACGAGCAGTACTTC | . | TRBD2 | TRBJ2-7 | TRBV7-9
CASSLHKLGLVYEQYF | TGTGCCAGCAGCTTGCATAAACTAGGTCTCGTCTACGAGCAGTACTTC | . | . | TRBJ2-7 | TRBV5-4
CASRQGDTQYF | TGCGCCAGCCGACAGGGGGATACGCAGTATTTT | . | TRBD1 | TRBJ2-3 | TRBV10-2
CSVKGLAGSYNEQFF | TGCAGCGTTAAAGGGCTAGCGGGATCCTACAATGAGCAGTTCTTC | . | TRBD2 | TRBJ2-1 | TRBV29-1
CASSLDSWGYTF | TGTGCCAGCAGCTTGGACAGCTGGGGCTACACCTTC | few | . | TRBJ1-2 | TRBV5-8
CASSRSYEQYF | TGTGCCAGCAGCCGCTCCTACGAGCAGTACTTC | . | . | TRBJ2-7 | TRBV5-8
CASSIGTTYGYTF | TGTGCCAGCAGTATTGGGACAACCTATGGCTACACCTTC | . | . | TRBJ1-2 | TRBV28
CASRPASGRENEQFF | TGTGCCAGCAGACCTGCTAGCGGGAGGGAGAATGAGCAGTTCTTC | . | TRBD2 | TRBJ2-1 | TRBV6-5
CASSMAGLAEQHRYAYF | TGTGCCAGTAGTATGGCGGGACTAGCGGAACAGCACAGATACGCGTATTTT | once | TRBD2 | TRBJ2-3 | TRBV19